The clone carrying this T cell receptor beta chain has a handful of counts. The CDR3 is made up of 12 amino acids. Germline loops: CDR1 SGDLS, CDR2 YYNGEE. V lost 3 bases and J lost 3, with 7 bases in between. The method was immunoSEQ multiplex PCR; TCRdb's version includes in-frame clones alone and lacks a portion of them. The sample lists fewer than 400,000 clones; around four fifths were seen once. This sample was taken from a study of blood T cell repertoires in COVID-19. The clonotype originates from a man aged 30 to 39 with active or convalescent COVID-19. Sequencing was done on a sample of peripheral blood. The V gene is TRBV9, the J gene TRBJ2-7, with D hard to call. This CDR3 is CASSARGYEQYF. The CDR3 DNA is TGTGCCAGCAGCGCCAGAGGCTACGAGCAGTACTTC.